A single sample gave rise to the 9 T cell receptor beta chains below, sequenced in a study of beta chain features in type 1 diabetes. No antigens are known for them. Findings and limits, study-wide: TCRB CDR3 length was moderately but significantly reduced in all four CD4+ subsets of Type 1 diabetes patients.

Expressed TCRB transcripts were sequenced, since all the RNA that had been isolated was reverse transcribed. Clones were read by immunoSEQ multiplex PCR, and TCRdb kept only the in-frame ones, dropping some. This sample yields 310,000 or so clones, of which 15% are seen a single time; approximately 0.015% belongs to the top ten. Sequencing input: naive CD4+ T cells from blood. The receptors here all came from a man aged 18 to 29 with type 1 diabetes.

This clone was counted a few times. V and J are TRBV5-3 and TRBJ2-1; possible D gene TRBD1, 6 bases. TRBV5-3 is an open reading frame whose function is uncertain. The CDR3 is 15 amino acids. Trimming left V 0 bases short and J 6 bases short, with 13 bases between. The chain's CDR3 is CARSLVGGVGNEQFF. Here the CDR3 DNA reads TGTGCCAGAAGCTTGGTAGGGGGAGTCGGCAATGAGCAGTTCTTC.

This clone came up a few times. The chain uses TRBV5-4 and TRBJ2-3, with 9 bases fitting TRBD2. CDR3 size: 16 residues. V was pared by 2 bases and J by 2 bases, with 6 bases of the junction left unmatched. Germline V gene lookup returns CDR1 SGHNT and CDR2 YYREEE (reference sequence). Here the CDR3 DNA reads TGTGCCAGCAGCTTTCTCAGCGGGGGGTCCACAGATACGCAGTATTTT. Its protein is CASSFLSGGSTDTQYF.

The chain has TRBV18 and TRBJ2-5; no clear D gene. V dropped 3 bases and J dropped 5 bases, with 4 bases sitting between them. Germline CDR1 is KGHSH and CDR2 is LQKENI. This CDR3 comprises 11 residues. As DNA, the CDR3 is TGTGCCAGCTCACCCTCCGAGACCCAGTACTTC. This gives the protein CASSPSETQYF.

This clone has more than one count but fewer than ten. This sequence joins TRBV19 and TRBJ1-5; weak D call: TRBD1 (5 bases). Trimming left V 3 bases short and J 5 bases short, with 17 bases between. The germline V gene encodes CDR1 LNHDA and CDR2 SQIVND (reference sequence). CDR3 length: 16 residues. This CDR3 is CASSIRQSTRYQPQHF. CDR3 coding DNA: TGTGCCAGTAGTATCCGACAGTCGACAAGATATCAGCCCCAGCATTTT.

A few counts support this clone. In the same sample, other DNA sequences code for this CDR3. The chain carries TRBV9 and TRBJ1-6; D remains unclear. The length of the CDR3 is 12 residues. In germline, CDR1 is SGDLS, CDR2 YYNGEE. V lost 3 bases, J lost 8 bases, and 6 bases lay in between. This CDR3 is CASSAGDSPLHF. CDR3 DNA sequence: TGTGCCAGCAGCGCGGGAGATTCACCCCTCCACTTT.

The genes are TRBV28 and TRBJ2-5, with D tentatively TRBD2 (6 bases). The germline CDR1 and CDR2 sequences are MDHEN and SYDVKM. Trimming removed 8 bases at V and 0 bases at J, with 7 bases between. The CDR3 covers 12 residues. The CDR3 region has the DNA TGTGCCAGCGGCGGGGACCAAGAGACCCAGTACTTC. It yields the protein CASGGDQETQYF.

This clone was picked up a small number of times. The rearrangement uses TRBV27 and TRBJ2-2; TRBD1 matches 7 bases. Germline CDR1 reads MNHEY; CDR2 reads SMNVEV (reference sequence). CDR3 size: 17 residues. Trimming took 5 bases from V and 6 from J; bases not matched to a gene: 15. CDR3 protein: CASSEGWGQPRPGELFF. The CDR3 region has the DNA TGTGCCAGCAGTGAGGGTTGGGGACAGCCTAGACCCGGGGAGCTGTTTTTT.

The gene calls are TRBV27 and TRBJ2-3, with a possible D match to TRBD1 (5 bases). Trimming stripped 4 bases from V and 6 bases from J, with 8 bases between. Germline assignment: CDR1 MNHEY and CDR2 SMNVEV (reference sequence). The CDR3 sequence is 12 residues long. The CDR3 coding sequence is TGTGCCAGCAGTTCTAGGGGTGATACGCAGTATTTT. Its protein is CASSSRGDTQYF.

This chain links TRBV28 with TRBJ1-4; D might be TRBD1 (5 bases). With 5 bases removed from V and 8 bases from J, the gap between germline ends came to 9 bases. This CDR3 contains 12 residues. Germline values: CDR1 MDHEN, CDR2 SYDVKM. CDR3 sequence: CASSQQEEKLFF. The CDR3 nucleotides are TGTGCCAGCAGTCAACAGGAGGAAAAACTGTTTTTT.